These 8 T cell receptor beta chains share one sample of origin, sequenced in a study of blood T cell repertoires in COVID-19. The repertoire was sequenced with immunoSEQ multiplex PCR; TCRdb's copy has only in-frame clones and lacks some. The sample contains some 87,000 clones, more than 80% of which appear only once. The material sequenced was peripheral blood. Receptors originate from a human donor in a cohort sampled during active COVID-19.

This chain links TRBV29-1 with TRBJ2-6; possibly TRBD2 for D (6 bases). Germline V lookup: CDR1 SQVTM, CDR2 ANQGSEA. The V and J ends lost 0 bases and 3 bases respectively, with 24 bases between them. The CDR3 is made up of 20 amino acids. The CDR3 DNA is TGCAGCGTTGAAGAAATAGCGGTGGAGGGACCTTTTGTTGGGGCCAACGTCCTGACTTTC. Translating gives CSVEEIAVEGPFVGANVLTF.

This chain joins TRBV18 and TRBJ1-1, with 9 bases that match TRBD1. CDR3 size: 15 residues. The V and J ends lost 3 bases and 3 bases, in that order; junction bases with no gene match: 5. Germline assignment: CDR1 KGHSH and CDR2 LQKENI. CDR3 sequence (DNA): TGTGCCAGCTCACCCGGGACAGGGTTGGACACTGAAGCTTTCTTT. Its protein product is CASSPGTGLDTEAFF.

V and J are TRBV9 and TRBJ2-5, with 11 bases lining up with TRBD2. Germline assignment: CDR1 SGDLS and CDR2 YYNGEE. The CDR3 loop spans 16 amino acids. After removal of 4 bases from V and 1 base from J, the junction contained 6 bases not matched to a gene. In DNA, the CDR3 is TGTGCCAGCAGCTTTGCTAGCGGGGGGTTCCAAGAGACCCAGTACTTC. Amino acid sequence: CASSFASGGFQETQYF.

The genes are TRBV5-4 and TRBJ2-3, with a tentative D call TRBD1 (5 bases). V lost 6 bases to trimming and J lost 2 bases, with 7 bases between them. This CDR3 region has 12 residues. Germline lookup yields CDR1 SGHNT and CDR2 YYREEE (reference sequence). The CDR3 DNA sequence: TGTGCCAGCAAGGGGTACACAGATACGCAGTATTTT. It yields the protein CASKGYTDTQYF.

The genes are TRBV10-3 and TRBJ1-2; D is unclear. Trimming removed 10 bases at V and 5 bases at J, with 26 bases between. The CDR3 covers 16 residues. Germline V gene data show CDR1 as ENHRY and CDR2 as SYGVKD. The CDR3 coding sequence is TGTGCCACCAAGCCGGGAGATTCGCCCATATCATATGGCTACACCTTC. Its translation: CATKPGDSPISYGYTF.

The chain has TRBV7-9 and TRBJ1-2; the match to TRBD1 covers 10 bases. Germline CDR1 SEHNR, CDR2 FQNEAQ (reference sequence). The CDR3 totals 16 residues. V lost 0 bases and J lost 4; bases outside the gene matches: 5. CDR3 DNA sequence: TGTGCCAGCAGCTTAGCTACGGGACAGGGGACCTATGGCTACACCTTC. Encoded protein: CASSLATGQGTYGYTF.

The CDR3 here is CASSQGVQTEAFF. CDR3 in DNA: TGTGCCAGCAGCCAAGGTGTCCAGACTGAAGCTTTCTTT. The chain has TRBV4-2 and TRBJ1-1; D is ambiguous. This CDR3 has 13 amino acids. The V end was cut by 1 base, the J end by 5 bases, with 8 bases between. Germline CDR1 LGHNA, CDR2 YNFKEQ.

The J gene is TRBJ2-3, the V gene TRBV6-2 or TRBV6-3, with TRBD1 matching 7 bases. The CDR3 runs 16 residues. Losses at the gene ends were 4 bases for V and 0 bases for J; bases not matched to a gene: 7. Germline V gene lookup returns CDR1 MNHEY and CDR2 SVGEGT. In DNA, the CDR3 is TGTGCCAGCAGTTCCCCAACAGGGGCTAGCACAGATACGCAGTATTTT. It codes for CASSSPTGASTDTQYF.